This section outlines one T cell receptor beta chain sequence together with its context. Its antigen is unidentified. These data are taken from a study of cytomegalovirus exposure and HLA in healthy donors. Method: immunoSEQ multiplex PCR; TCRdb's copy keeps in-frame clones and lacks some. The data show some 310,000 clones, roughly 90% seen once. This CDR3 comprises 16 residues. Germline CDR1 SGHRS, CDR2 YFSETQ. Germline trimming cut 4 bases from V and 1 base from J; bases unmatched to any gene: 8. General observations from the study: In vitro experiments confirmed that a few CMV-associated chains were specific for CMV antigens. The listing of roughly 160 TCR beta chains classed them as cytomegalovirus-associated. Most TCR sequences were rare, but some public TCRs occurred in many donors.

The source of this sequence is a man aged 25 to 40 in good health and CMV-seronegative. The chain joins TRBV5-1 to TRBJ2-7; 10 nucleotides agree with TRBD1. What was sequenced was PBMCs. CDR3 DNA sequence: TGCGCCAGCAGCGGACAGGGGGTTCAAAGGTCCTACGAGCAGTACTTC. Translating it yields CASSGQGVQRSYEQYF.